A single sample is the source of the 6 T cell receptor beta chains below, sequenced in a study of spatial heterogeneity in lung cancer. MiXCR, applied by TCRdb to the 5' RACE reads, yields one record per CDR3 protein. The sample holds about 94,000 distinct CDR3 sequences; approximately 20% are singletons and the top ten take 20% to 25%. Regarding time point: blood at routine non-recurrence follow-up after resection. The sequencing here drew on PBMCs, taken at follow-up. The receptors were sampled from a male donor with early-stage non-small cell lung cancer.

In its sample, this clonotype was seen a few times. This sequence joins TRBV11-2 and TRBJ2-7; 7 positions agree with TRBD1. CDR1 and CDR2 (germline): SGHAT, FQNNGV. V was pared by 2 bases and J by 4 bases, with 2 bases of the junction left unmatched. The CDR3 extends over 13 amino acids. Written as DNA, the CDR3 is TGTGCCAGCAGCTTACAGGGGGAATACGAGCAGTACTTC. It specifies CASSLQGEYEQYF.

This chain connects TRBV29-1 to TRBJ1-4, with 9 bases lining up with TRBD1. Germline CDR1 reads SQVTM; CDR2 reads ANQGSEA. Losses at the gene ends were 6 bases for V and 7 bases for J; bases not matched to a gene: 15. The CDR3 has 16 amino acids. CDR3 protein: CSVDTGQGDHGEKLFF. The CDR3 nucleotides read TGCAGCGTGGACACGGGACAGGGTGATCATGGTGAAAAACTGTTTTTT.

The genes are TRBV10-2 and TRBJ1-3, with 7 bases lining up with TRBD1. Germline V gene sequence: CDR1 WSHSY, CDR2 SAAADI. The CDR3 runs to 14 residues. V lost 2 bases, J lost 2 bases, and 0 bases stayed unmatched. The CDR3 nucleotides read TGCGCCAGCAGTGAGCAGGGGGCTGGAAACACCATATATTTT. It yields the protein CASSEQGAGNTIYF.

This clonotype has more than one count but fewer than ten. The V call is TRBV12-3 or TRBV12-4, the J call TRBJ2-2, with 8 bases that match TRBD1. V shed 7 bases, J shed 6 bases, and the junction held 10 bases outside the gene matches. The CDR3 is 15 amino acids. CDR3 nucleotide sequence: TGTGCCAGCACCACAGGGACAGGTGGGCCCGGGGAGCTGTTTTTT. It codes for CASTTGTGGPGELFF.

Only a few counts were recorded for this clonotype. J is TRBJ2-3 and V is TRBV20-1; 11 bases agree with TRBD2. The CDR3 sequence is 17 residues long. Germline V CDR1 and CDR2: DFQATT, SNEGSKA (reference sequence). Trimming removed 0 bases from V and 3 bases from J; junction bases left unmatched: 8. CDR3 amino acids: CSARDWVAGGRTDTQYF. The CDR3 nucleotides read TGCAGTGCTAGAGATTGGGTAGCGGGGGGGCGGACAGATACGCAGTATTTT.

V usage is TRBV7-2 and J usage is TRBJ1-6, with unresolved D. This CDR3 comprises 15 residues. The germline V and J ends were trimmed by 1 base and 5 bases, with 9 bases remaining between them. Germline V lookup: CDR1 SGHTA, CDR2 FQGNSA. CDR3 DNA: TGTGCCAGCAGCTTAGGGGCAGGAAATAATTCACCCCTCCACTTT. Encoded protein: CASSLGAGNNSPLHF.